This TCR beta chain was retrieved from a study of blood T cell repertoires in COVID-19. Across the whole study: Both acute and convalescent COVID-19 samples were obtained from the United States, Italy and Spain. The cDNA or gDNA used as material had been derived from T cells, B-cell-depleted T cells, or PBMCs.

Germline lookup yields CDR1 MGHRA and CDR2 YSYEKL. This CDR3 spans 14 amino acids. V dropped 4 bases and J dropped 4; count of bases not matched to a gene: 5. Methods used by the authors: Estimated nucleated cell counts came from reference gene primer amplification. Sequenced by immunoSEQ multiplex PCR; TCRdb stores in-frame clones only, minus some. That table supplies the V and J calls and clone size; D and trimming were determined from the DNA. The sample carries more than 95,000 clones, approximately 71% recorded once. This clonotype was obtained from a woman between 70 and 85 years old with acute or convalescent COVID-19. The rearrangement uses TRBV4-1 and TRBJ1-1; 8 nucleotides line up with TRBD1. Sequences were obtained from peripheral blood. This CDR3 is CASSPQGAGTEAFF. The CDR3 coding sequence is TGCGCCAGCAGCCCCCAGGGGGCGGGCACTGAAGCTTTCTTT.